Below, 21 T cell receptor beta chains from the same sample are listed, as sequenced in a study of cytomegalovirus exposure and HLA in healthy donors. PCR involved 60 Vbeta and 13 Jbeta primers. The data were produced by immunoSEQ multiplex PCR, yet TCRdb's version contains in-frame clones alone and is incomplete. The sample has approximately 150,000 clones; 88% are singletons. The sequenced material came from PBMCs. The receptors come from a woman between 40 and 50 years old in good health and CMV-seronegative.

The chain carries TRBV7-6 and TRBJ2-1; weak D call: TRBD1 (6 bases). Germline-derived CDR1 and CDR2 are SGHVS and FNYEAQ. This CDR3 has 16 residues. V was clipped by 0 bases and J by 6 bases, with 15 bases between them. The CDR3 DNA sequence: TGTGCCAGCAGCTTAGCGCTACAGGGTTCTGGCAATGAGCAGTTCTTC. Amino acids: CASSLALQGSGNEQFF. The whole variable domain, remainder taken from reference TRBV7-6 and TRBJ2-1, is GAGVSQSPRYKVTKRGQDVALRCDPISGHVSLYWYRQALGQGPEFLTYFNYEAQQDKSGLPNDRFSAERPEGSISTLTIQRTEQRDSAMYRCASSLALQGSGNEQFFGPGTRLTVL.

Remarks on this clone: Its ends do not fully match the called genes, so a read error is possible. The V and J genes are TRBV7-9 and TRBJ2-2; 8 bases map to TRBD2. CDR1 is SEHNR and CDR2 is FQNEAQ in the germline V gene (reference sequence). The CDR3 spans 16 residues. The CDR3 is CSSSILAGVITGELFF. CDR3 nucleotides: TGTTCCAGCAGCATTCTAGCGGGCGTAATTACCGGGGAGCTGTTTTTT.

J is TRBJ2-1 and V is TRBV4-3; 8 bases fit TRBD2. Per germline, CDR1 LGHNA and CDR2 YSLEER. After removal of 2 bases from V and 3 bases from J, the junction contained 9 bases not matched to a gene. The CDR3 runs 17 residues. In DNA form, the CDR3 reads TGCGCCAGCAGCCAACACTCCACTAGCGGCAGCTACAATGAGCAGTTCTTC. This translates into CASSQHSTSGSYNEQFF.

About this clone itself: The germline gene is not matched at one end of the junction; a read error may be the cause. This chain links TRBV9 with TRBJ2-2, with D maybe TRBD2 (6 bases). Germline V gene sequence: CDR1 SGDLS, CDR2 YYNGEE. This CDR3 is built from 12 residues. The CDR3 coding sequence is TGTGCCAGCAGTGAGAACACCGGGGGGCTGTTTTTT. It encodes CASSENTGGLFF.

The chain combines TRBV10-3 with TRBJ2-5, with 7 bases fitting TRBD2. This CDR3 has 13 residues. Germline V gene sequence: CDR1 ENHRY, CDR2 SYGVKD. The V and J ends lost 3 bases and 13 bases, in that order; junction bases with no gene match: 11. The CDR3 bases are TGTGCCATCAGTGACGTTCTAGCGGAGGCCGTGTACTTC. Protein product: CAISDVLAEAVYF.

In regard to this clone: Relative to the germline gene, one junction end is altered; a read error may explain this. The chain combines TRBV7-9 with TRBJ2-7; 9 bases align to TRBD2. Germline CDR1 reads SEHNR; CDR2 reads FQNEAQ (reference sequence). The CDR3 contains 16 residues. The CDR3 sequence is CSSSLALAGNYYEQYF. The CDR3 region has the DNA TGTTCCAGCAGCTTAGCACTAGCGGGTAATTACTACGAGCAGTACTTC.

This chain links TRBV28 with TRBJ1-4, with 7 bases matching TRBD1. Germline CDR1 and CDR2: MDHEN and SYDVKM. The junction had 9 bases not matched to a gene; V was cut back by 9 bases and J by 8 bases. The CDR3 extends over 13 amino acids. DNA of the CDR3: TGTGCCAGTTCCAGGGGGTACTTGGAAAAACTGTTTTTT. Translating gives CASSRGYLEKLFF.

A remark on this clone: An end of the junction differs from the germline gene, which may be a read error. This sequence joins TRBV7-9 and TRBJ2-7, with 8 nucleotides matching TRBD2. The CDR3 runs to 13 residues. Germline assignment: CDR1 SEHNR and CDR2 FQNEAQ (reference sequence). CDR3 loop: CSSSFSGGDVQYF. In DNA, the CDR3 is TGTTCCAGCAGCTTTTCGGGGGGGGACGTGCAGTACTTC. The full variable domain, rest sourced from reference TRBV7-9 and TRBJ2-7, is DTGVSQNPRHKITKRGQNVTFRCDPISEHNRLYWYRQTLGQGPEFLTYFQNEAQLEKSRLLSDRFSAERPKGSFSTLEIQRTEQGDSAMYLCSSSFSGGDVQYFGPGTRLTVT.

The J gene is TRBJ2-1, the V gene TRBV10-3; 10 nucleotides match TRBD1. The CDR3 covers 14 residues. V lost 6 bases and J lost 5; bases outside the gene matches: 4. Germline CDR1 reads ENHRY; CDR2 reads SYGVKD. CDR3 loop: CAIRQGTGDNEQFF. CDR3 DNA: TGTGCCATCAGACAGGGGACAGGGGACAATGAGCAGTTCTTC.

CDR3 loop: CAIRKGQGGRETQYF. The CDR3 DNA reads TGTGCCATCAGGAAGGGACAGGGGGGTAGAGAGACCCAGTACTTC. The chain recombines TRBV10-3 with TRBJ2-5; TRBD1 matches 11 bases. The V and J ends lost 6 bases and 4 bases, in that order; junction bases with no gene match: 7. The CDR3 covers 15 residues. Germline values: CDR1 ENHRY, CDR2 SYGVKD.

The V and J genes are TRBV2 and TRBJ1-5; 7 bases agree with TRBD1. V gave up 4 bases and J gave up 4 bases; unmatched junction bases: 4. There are 14 residues in the CDR3. Germline CDR1 and CDR2: SNHLY and FYNNEI. CDR3 in amino acids: CASSAGTANQPQHF. The CDR3 coding sequence is TGTGCCAGCAGTGCCGGGACAGCAAATCAGCCCCAGCATTTT.

V and J are TRBV7-8 and TRBJ2-2; TRBD2 matches at 12 bases. CDR3 length: 16 amino acids. Germline loops: CDR1 SGHVS, CDR2 FQNEAQ. Trimming cost V 5 bases and J 6 bases; bases outside gene matches: 7. The DNA of the CDR3 is TGTGCCAGCAGCCCGAGACTAGCGGGAGAAGCCGGGGAGCTGTTTTTT. This encodes CASSPRLAGEAGELFF.

In this sample, this clone turned up once. This chain connects TRBV7-8 to TRBJ1-2, with TRBD1 matching 7 bases. Per germline, CDR1 SGHVS and CDR2 FQNEAQ. J was trimmed by 8 bases and V by 3 bases; bases with no gene match: 15. The CDR3 spans 16 residues. This chain's CDR3 is CASSLVLQGVRQGYTF. CDR3 nucleotide sequence: TGTGCCAGCAGCTTGGTCCTCCAGGGGGTAAGGCAAGGCTACACCTTC. The full variable domain, completed using reference TRBV7-8 and TRBJ1-2, is GAGVSQSPRYKVAKRGQDVALRCDPISGHVSLFWYQQALGQGPEFLTYFQNEAQLDKSGLPSDRFFAERPEGSVSTLKIQRTQQEDSAVYLCASSLVLQGVRQGYTFGSGTRLTVV.

V and J are TRBV7-2 and TRBJ2-1; 10 positions agree with TRBD2. The V gene's germline CDR1 is SGHTA and CDR2 FQGNSA. The length of the CDR3 is 15 residues. J lost 3 bases, V lost 5 bases, and 4 bases had no gene match. CDR3 nucleotide sequence: TGTGCCAGCAGCATGACTAGCGGGTACTACAATGAGCAGTTCTTC. It translates to CASSMTSGYYNEQFF.

The V gene is TRBV10-3, the J gene TRBJ1-2, with no clear D. CDR1 and CDR2 from the germline V gene are ENHRY and SYGVKD. There are 13 residues in the CDR3. V was pared by 10 bases and J by 6 bases, with 18 bases between. CDR3 coding DNA: TGTGCCACCGCACCGGGAGGGAGGGATGGCTACACCTTC. Its translation: CATAPGGRDGYTF.

The chain is built from TRBV10-3 and TRBJ1-2, with TRBD1 matching over 7 bases. Trimming took 2 bases from V and 5 from J; bases not matched to a gene: 5. Germline CDR1 is ENHRY and CDR2 is SYGVKD. The CDR3 has 14 amino acids. CDR3 region: CAISERQGPYGYTF. In nucleotides, the CDR3 is TGTGCCATCAGTGAGCGACAGGGCCCTTATGGCTACACCTTC.

This clone appeared once. The rearrangement links TRBV5-1 to TRBJ2-5; TRBD2 is a possible D gene (5 bases). This CDR3 is 14 amino acids long. Trimming pared 6 bases from V and 2 bases from J, leaving 14 bases between. Germline V gives CDR1 SGHRS, CDR2 YFSETQ. For the CDR3, the DNA is TGCGCCAGCACTTTCATGGGAGTACAAGAGACCCAGTACTTC. It specifies CASTFMGVQETQYF.

The genes are TRBV11-1 and TRBJ2-1; D possibly corresponds to TRBD1 (6 bases). Germline CDR1 SGHAT, CDR2 FQDESV (reference sequence). The CDR3 has 14 amino acids. Trimming cost V 2 bases and J 6 bases, with 11 bases left between them. The CDR3 loop reads CASSLMQGTNEQFF. As DNA, the CDR3 is TGTGCCAGCAGCTTAATGCAGGGGACCAATGAGCAGTTCTTC.

The chain couples TRBV6-6 to TRBJ1-1; D call uncertain. The CDR3 length is 14 residues. V lost 7 bases, J lost 5 bases, and 17 bases lay in between. Germline V gives CDR1 MNHNY, CDR2 SVGAGI (reference sequence). This CDR3 reads CASTTRMPETEAFF. The CDR3 bases are TGTGCCAGCACCACGCGGATGCCGGAGACTGAAGCTTTCTTT.

The J gene is TRBJ2-1, the V gene TRBV6-5; TRBD2 agrees at 13 bases. In germline, CDR1 is MNHEY, CDR2 SVGAGI. Trimming took 6 bases from V and 8 from J; bases not matched to a gene: 7. This CDR3 comprises 15 residues. The chain's CDR3 is CASRPGTSGNYEQFF. The CDR3 coding sequence is TGTGCCAGCAGACCCGGGACTAGCGGGAACTATGAGCAGTTCTTC.

This clone was counted a single time. This chain links TRBV18 with TRBJ1-1; 7 nucleotides line up with TRBD1. V gave up 3 bases and J gave up 3 bases; unmatched junction bases: 4. CDR1 KGHSH and CDR2 LQKENI come from the germline V gene. This CDR3 spans 14 amino acids. The CDR3 DNA sequence: TGTGCCAGCTCACCTACAGGGGTTGACACTGAAGCTTTCTTT. This gives the protein CASSPTGVDTEAFF.